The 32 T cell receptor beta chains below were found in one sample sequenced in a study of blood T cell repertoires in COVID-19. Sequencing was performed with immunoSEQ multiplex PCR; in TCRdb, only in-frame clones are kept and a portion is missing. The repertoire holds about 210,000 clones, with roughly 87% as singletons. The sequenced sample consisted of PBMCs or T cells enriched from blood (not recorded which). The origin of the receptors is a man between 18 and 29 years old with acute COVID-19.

The CDR3 DNA reads TGTGCCTGTTTAGCGGGAGGGCTCTTGGATACGCAGTATTTT. Protein sequence: CACLAGGLLDTQYF. This chain connects TRBV30 to TRBJ2-3; 11 nucleotides align to TRBD2. With 6 bases clipped from V and 6 bases from J, the junction kept 8 bases outside the gene matches. The germline gives CDR1 GTSNPN, CDR2 SVGIG (reference sequence). The CDR3 extends over 14 amino acids.

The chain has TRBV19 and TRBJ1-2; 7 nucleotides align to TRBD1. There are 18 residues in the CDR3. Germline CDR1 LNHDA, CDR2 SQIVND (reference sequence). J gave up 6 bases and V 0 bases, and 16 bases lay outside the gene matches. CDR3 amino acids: CASSIELSGTATPDGYTF. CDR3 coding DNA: TGTGCCAGTAGTATAGAATTGTCCGGGACAGCAACACCTGATGGCTACACCTTC.

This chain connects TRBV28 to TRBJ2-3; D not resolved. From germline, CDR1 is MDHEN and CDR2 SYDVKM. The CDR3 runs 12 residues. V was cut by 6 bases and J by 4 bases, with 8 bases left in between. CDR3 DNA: TGTGCCAGCAGCCCCGTGTCAGATACGCAGTATTTT. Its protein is CASSPVSDTQYF. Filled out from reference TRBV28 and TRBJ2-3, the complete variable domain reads DVKVTQSSRYLVKRTGEKVFLECVQDMDHENMFWYRQDPGLGLRLIYFSYDVKMKEKGDIPEGYSVSREKKERFSLILESASTNQTSMYLCASSPVSDTQYFGPGTRLTVL.

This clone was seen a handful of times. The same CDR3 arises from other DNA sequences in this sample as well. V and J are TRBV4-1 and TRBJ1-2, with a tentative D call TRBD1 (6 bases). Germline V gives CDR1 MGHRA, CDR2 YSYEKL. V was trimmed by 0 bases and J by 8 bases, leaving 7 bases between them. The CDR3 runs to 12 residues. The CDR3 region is CASSQDRGGYTF. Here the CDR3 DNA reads TGCGCCAGCAGCCAAGACAGGGGCGGCTACACCTTC.

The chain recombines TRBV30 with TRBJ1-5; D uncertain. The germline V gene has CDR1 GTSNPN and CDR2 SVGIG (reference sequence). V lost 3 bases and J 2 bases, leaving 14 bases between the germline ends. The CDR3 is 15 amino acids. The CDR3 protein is CAWSTAVAGNQPQHF. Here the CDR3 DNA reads TGTGCCTGGAGCACAGCGGTGGCAGGCAATCAGCCCCAGCATTTT.

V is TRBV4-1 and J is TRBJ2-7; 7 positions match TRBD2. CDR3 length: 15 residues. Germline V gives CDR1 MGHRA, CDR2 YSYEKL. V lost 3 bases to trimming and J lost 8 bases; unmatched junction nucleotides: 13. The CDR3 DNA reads TGCGCCAGCAGCCAGCTAGGAGGACTAGTAATGAAGCAGTACTTC. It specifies CASSQLGGLVMKQYF.

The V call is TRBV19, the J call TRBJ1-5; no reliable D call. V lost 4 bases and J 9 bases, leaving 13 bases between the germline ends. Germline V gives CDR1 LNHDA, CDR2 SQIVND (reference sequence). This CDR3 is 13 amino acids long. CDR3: CASSRVEGSPQHF. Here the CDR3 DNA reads TGTGCCAGTAGTAGGGTCGAGGGCTCGCCCCAGCATTTT.

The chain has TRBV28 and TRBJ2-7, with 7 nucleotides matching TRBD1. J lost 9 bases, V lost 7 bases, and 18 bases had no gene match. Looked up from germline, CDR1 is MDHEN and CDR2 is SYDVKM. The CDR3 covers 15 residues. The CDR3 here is CASTKRQGAPLGQYF. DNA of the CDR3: TGTGCCAGCACCAAACGACAGGGCGCACCTTTGGGGCAGTACTTC.

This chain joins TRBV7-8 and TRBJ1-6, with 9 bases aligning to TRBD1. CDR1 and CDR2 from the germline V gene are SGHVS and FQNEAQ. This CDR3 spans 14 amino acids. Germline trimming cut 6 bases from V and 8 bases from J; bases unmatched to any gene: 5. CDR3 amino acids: CASRADRGDSPLHF. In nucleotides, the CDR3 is TGTGCCAGCAGAGCCGACAGGGGGGATTCACCCCTCCACTTT.

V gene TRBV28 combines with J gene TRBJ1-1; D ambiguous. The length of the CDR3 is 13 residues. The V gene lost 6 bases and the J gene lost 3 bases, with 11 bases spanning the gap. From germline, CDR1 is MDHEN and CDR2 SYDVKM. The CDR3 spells CASRGAADTEAFF. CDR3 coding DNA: TGTGCCAGCAGGGGCGCAGCAGACACTGAAGCTTTCTTT.

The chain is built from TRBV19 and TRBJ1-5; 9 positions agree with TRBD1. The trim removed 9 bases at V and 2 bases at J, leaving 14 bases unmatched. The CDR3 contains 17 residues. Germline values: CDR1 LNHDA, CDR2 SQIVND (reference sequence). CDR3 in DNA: TGTGCCAGCAACACACTTCCGGGACAGGGTGGCAATCAGCCCCAGCATTTT. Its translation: CASNTLPGQGGNQPQHF.

DNA for the CDR3: TGCGCCAGCAGTCCCGAGGCGGGTCGGGAGACCCAGTACTTC. Residues: CASSPEAGRETQYF. The chain is built from TRBV10-1 and TRBJ2-5, with a weak D call TRBD2 (5 bases). The V end lost 5 bases, the J end lost 5 bases, and 15 bases lay between the germline ends. Germline V gene lookup returns CDR1 WNHNN and CDR2 SYGVQD (reference sequence). This CDR3 has 14 residues.

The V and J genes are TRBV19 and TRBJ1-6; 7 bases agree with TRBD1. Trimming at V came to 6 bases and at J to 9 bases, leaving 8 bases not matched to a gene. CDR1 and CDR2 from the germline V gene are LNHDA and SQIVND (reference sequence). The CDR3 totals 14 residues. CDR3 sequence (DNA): TGTGCCAGTAGAGATAACGACAGGGCTTCACCCCTCCACTTT. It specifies CASRDNDRASPLHF.

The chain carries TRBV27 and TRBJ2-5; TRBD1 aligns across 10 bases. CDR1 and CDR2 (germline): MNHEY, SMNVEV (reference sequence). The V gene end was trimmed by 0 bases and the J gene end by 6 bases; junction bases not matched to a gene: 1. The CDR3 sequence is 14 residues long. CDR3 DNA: TGTGCCAGCAGTTTATCGGGACAGGGGCAGACCCAGTACTTC. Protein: CASSLSGQGQTQYF.

The CDR3 sequence: CASTPFPGTGADGYTF. CDR3 bases: TGTGCCAGTACTCCCTTCCCCGGGACAGGGGCTGATGGCTACACCTTC. The chain combines TRBV19 with TRBJ1-2; 10 bases align to TRBD1. The CDR3 spans 16 residues. Germline trimming cut 7 bases from V and 6 bases from J; bases unmatched to any gene: 14. The germline gives CDR1 LNHDA, CDR2 SQIVND (reference sequence).

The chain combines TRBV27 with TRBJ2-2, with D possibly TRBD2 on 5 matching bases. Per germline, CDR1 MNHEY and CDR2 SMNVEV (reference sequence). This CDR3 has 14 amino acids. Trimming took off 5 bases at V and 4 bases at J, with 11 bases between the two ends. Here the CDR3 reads CASSPGLITGELFF. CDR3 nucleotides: TGTGCCAGCAGTCCCGGACTGATCACCGGGGAGCTGTTTTTT.

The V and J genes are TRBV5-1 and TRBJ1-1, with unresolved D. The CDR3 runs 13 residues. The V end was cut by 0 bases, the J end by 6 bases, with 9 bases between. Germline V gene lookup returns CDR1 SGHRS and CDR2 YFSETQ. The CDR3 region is CASSLARSSEAFF. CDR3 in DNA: TGCGCCAGCAGCTTGGCTAGGAGTTCTGAAGCTTTCTTT.

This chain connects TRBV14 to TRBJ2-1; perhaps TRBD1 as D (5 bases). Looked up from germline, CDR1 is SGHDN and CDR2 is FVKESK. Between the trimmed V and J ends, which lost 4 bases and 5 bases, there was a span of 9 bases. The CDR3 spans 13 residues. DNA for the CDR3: TGTGCCAGCAGCCGGGCAGGGAACAATGAGCAGTTCTTC. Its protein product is CASSRAGNNEQFF.

The CDR3 region is CASSLVRLYTGELFF. The CDR3, as DNA: TGTGCCAGCAGCTTAGTAAGACTGTACACCGGGGAGCTGTTTTTT. The chain uses TRBV7-3 and TRBJ2-2; D gene uncertain. Trimming took off 2 bases at V and 3 bases at J, with 10 bases between the two ends. The CDR3 runs 15 residues. Germline loops: CDR1 SGHTA, CDR2 FQGTGA.

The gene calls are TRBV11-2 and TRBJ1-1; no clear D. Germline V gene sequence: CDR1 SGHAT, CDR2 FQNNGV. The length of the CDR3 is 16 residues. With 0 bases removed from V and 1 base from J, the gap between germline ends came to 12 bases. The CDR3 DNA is TGTGCCAGCAGCTTAGATGTGCGGCGGGAGAACACTGAAGCTTTCTTT. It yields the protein CASSLDVRRENTEAFF.

The CDR3 region is CASSLGQANTEAFF. In nucleotides, the CDR3 is TGTGCCAGCAGCCTCGGACAGGCGAACACTGAAGCTTTCTTT. The chain uses TRBV7-9 and TRBJ1-1; 7 bases are shared with TRBD1. Germline CDR1 SEHNR, CDR2 FQNEAQ (reference sequence). J lost 1 base, V lost 5 bases, and 4 bases had no gene match. This CDR3 is built from 14 residues.

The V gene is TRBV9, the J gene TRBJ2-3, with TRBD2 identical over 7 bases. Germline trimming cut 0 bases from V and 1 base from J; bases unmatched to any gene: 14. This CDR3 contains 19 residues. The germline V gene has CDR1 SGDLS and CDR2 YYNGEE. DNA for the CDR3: TGTGCCAGCAGCGTAGGTTGGGGGGATCTAGCGGACCGCACAGATACGCAGTATTTT. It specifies CASSVGWGDLADRTDTQYF.

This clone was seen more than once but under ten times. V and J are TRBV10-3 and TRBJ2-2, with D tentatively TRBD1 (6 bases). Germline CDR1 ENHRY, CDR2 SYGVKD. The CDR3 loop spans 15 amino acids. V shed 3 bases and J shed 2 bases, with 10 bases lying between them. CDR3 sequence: CAISDAGTNTGELFF. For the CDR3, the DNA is TGTGCCATCAGTGACGCCGGGACAAACACCGGGGAGCTGTTTTTT.

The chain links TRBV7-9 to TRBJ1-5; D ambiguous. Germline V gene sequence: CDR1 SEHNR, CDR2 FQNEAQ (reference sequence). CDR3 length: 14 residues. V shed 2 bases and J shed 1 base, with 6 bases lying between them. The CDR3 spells CASSLTGSNQPQHF. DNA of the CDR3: TGTGCCAGCAGCTTAACGGGGAGCAATCAGCCCCAGCATTTT.

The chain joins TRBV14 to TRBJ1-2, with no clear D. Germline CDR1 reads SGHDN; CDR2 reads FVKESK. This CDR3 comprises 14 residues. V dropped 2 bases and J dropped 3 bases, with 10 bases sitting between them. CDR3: CASSQTVFDYGYTF. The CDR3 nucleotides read TGTGCCAGCAGCCAAACGGTCTTCGACTATGGCTACACCTTC.

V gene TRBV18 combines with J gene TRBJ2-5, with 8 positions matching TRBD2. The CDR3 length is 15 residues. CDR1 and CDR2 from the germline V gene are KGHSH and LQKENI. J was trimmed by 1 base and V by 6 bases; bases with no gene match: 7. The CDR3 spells CASSLLAGGQETQYF. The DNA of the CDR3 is TGTGCCAGCTCCCTCCTAGCGGGCGGCCAAGAGACCCAGTACTTC.

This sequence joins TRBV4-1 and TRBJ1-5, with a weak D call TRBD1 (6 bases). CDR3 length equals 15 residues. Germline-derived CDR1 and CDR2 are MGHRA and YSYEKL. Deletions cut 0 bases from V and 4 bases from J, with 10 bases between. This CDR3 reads CASSQEGTRNQPQHF. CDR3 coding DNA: TGCGCCAGCAGCCAAGAAGGGACAAGAAATCAGCCCCAGCATTTT.

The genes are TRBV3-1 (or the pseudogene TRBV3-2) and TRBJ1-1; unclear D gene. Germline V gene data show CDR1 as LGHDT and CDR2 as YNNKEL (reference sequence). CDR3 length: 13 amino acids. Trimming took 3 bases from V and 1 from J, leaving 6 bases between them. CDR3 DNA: TGTGCCAGCAGCCAGCGACAGAACACTGAAGCTTTCTTT. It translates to CASSQRQNTEAFF.

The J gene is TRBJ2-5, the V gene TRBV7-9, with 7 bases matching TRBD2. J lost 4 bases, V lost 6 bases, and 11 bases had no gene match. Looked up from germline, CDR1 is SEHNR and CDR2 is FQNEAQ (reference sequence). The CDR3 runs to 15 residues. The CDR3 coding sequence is TGTGCCAGCAGAAAAACGCTAGGGGAGGGAGAGACCCAGTACTTC. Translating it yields CASRKTLGEGETQYF. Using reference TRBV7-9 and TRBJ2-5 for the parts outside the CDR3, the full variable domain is DTGVSQNPRHKITKRGQNVTFRCDPISEHNRLYWYRQTLGQGPEFLTYFQNEAQLEKSRLLSDRFSAERPKGSFSTLEIQRTEQGDSAMYLCASRKTLGEGETQYFGPGTRLLVL.

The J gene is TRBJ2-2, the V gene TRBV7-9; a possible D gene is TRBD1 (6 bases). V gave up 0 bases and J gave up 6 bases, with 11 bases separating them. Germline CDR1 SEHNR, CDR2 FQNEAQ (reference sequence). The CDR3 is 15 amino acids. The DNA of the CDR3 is TGTGCCAGCAGCTTAGCGCAGGGGAAGGCCGGGGAGCTGTTTTTT. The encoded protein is CASSLAQGKAGELFF.

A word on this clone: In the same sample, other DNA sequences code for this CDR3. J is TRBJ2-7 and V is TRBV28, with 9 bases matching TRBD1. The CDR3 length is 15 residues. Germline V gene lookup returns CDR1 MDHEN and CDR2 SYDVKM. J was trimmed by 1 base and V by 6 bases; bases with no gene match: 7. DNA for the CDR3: TGTGCCAGCAGCCTCCCCGGGACAGGGTCCTACGAGCAGTACTTC. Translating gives CASSLPGTGSYEQYF.

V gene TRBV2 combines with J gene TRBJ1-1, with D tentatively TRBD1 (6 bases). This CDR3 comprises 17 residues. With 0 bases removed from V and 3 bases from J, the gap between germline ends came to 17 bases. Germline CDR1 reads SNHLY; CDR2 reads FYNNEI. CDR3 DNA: TGTGCCAGCAGTGAAGCTGGGGGGGGCTCGTGGTACACTGAAGCTTTCTTT. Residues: CASSEAGGGSWYTEAFF.